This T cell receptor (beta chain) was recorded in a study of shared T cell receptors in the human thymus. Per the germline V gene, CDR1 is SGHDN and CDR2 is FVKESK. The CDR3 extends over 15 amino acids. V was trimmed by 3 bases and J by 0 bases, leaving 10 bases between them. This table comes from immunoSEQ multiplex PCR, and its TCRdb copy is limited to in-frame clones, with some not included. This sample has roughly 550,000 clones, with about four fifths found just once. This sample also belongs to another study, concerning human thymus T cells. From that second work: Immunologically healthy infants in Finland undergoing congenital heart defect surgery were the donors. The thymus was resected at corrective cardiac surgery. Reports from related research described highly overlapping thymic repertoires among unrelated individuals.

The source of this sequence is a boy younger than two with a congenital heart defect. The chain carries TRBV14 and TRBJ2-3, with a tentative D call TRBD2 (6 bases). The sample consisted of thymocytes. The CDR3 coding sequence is TGTGCCAGCAGCCAGGGGGGACCTAGCACAGATACGCAGTATTTT. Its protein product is CASSQGGPSTDTQYF. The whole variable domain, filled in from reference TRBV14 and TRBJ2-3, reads EAGVTQFPSHSVIEKGQTVTLRCDPISGHDNLYWYRRVMGKEIKFLLHFVKESKQDESGMPNNRFLAERTGGTYSTLKVQPAELEDSGVYFCASSQGGPSTDTQYFGPGTRLTVL.